The 20 T cell receptor beta chains below were found in one sample sequenced in a study of T cells after yellow fever vaccination. Using its own MiXCR run on the 5' RACE reads, TCRdb lists one record per CDR3 protein. The data hold about 630,000 distinct CDR3 sequences, with roughly an eighth observed a single time. The source material was PBMCs, sampled on the day of the yellow fever booster vaccination. These receptors were taken from a man aged 25 to 40 who received the YFV17D yellow fever vaccine.

The J gene is TRBJ2-1, the V gene TRBV6-1; TRBD2 aligns across 12 bases. This CDR3 region has 13 residues. Germline V gene data show CDR1 as MNHNS and CDR2 as SASEGT. V shed 8 bases and J 9 bases; nucleotides not matched to a gene: 5. CDR3 residues: CASGKLAGGEQFF. As DNA, the CDR3 is TGTGCCAGCGGGAAACTAGCGGGAGGTGAGCAGTTCTTC.

This clonotype was counted only a few times. The rearrangement joins TRBV3-1 to TRBJ2-1, with D perhaps matching TRBD1 (6 bases). The CDR3 is 12 amino acids. The germline V gene encodes CDR1 LGHDT and CDR2 YNNKEL (reference sequence). V was clipped by 4 bases and J by 11 bases, with 12 bases between them. CDR3 residues: CASSLSGQKQFF. In DNA, the CDR3 is TGTGCCAGCAGCCTCTCAGGACAGAAGCAGTTCTTC.

This rearrangement joins TRBV11-2 to TRBJ2-3; 9 bases align to TRBD2. CDR1 and CDR2 (germline): SGHAT, FQNNGV. The CDR3 runs 15 residues. J gave up 4 bases and V 4 bases, and 6 bases lay outside the gene matches. The CDR3 sequence: CASSYPSGEADTQYF. The CDR3 coding sequence is TGTGCCAGCAGCTACCCTAGCGGGGAGGCAGATACGCAGTATTTT.

This rearrangement joins TRBV6-2 or TRBV6-3 to TRBJ2-7, with D tentatively TRBD2 (6 bases). The CDR3 covers 14 residues. V lost 5 bases to trimming and J lost 2 bases, with 13 bases between them. The germline gives CDR1 MNHEY, CDR2 SVGEGT. CDR3 nucleotides: TGTGCCAGCAGTGACCCCGGGAGACCCTACGAGCAGTACTTC. Its protein is CASSDPGRPYEQYF.

This chain links TRBV20-1 with TRBJ2-5, with D uncertain. There are 14 residues in the CDR3. Between the trimmed V and J ends, which lost 6 bases and 5 bases, there was a span of 19 bases. Germline values: CDR1 DFQATT, CDR2 SNEGSKA (reference sequence). As DNA, the CDR3 is TGCAGTGCCGCCAGTCCCCCTAGTTATGAGACCCAGTACTTC. This gives the protein CSAASPPSYETQYF.

This clonotype was counted a few times. The chain has TRBV15 and TRBJ2-7; TRBD2 agrees at 9 bases. CDR1 is LNHNV, CDR2 YYDKDF, per germline (reference sequence). The CDR3 has 16 residues. Trimming took 0 bases from V and 4 from J; bases not matched to a gene: 7. CDR3 sequence (DNA): TGTGCCACCAGCAGAGATGTAGCGGGAGTAGGATACGAGCAGTACTTC. Translation: CATSRDVAGVGYEQYF. The complete variable domain, with remaining parts taken from reference TRBV15 and TRBJ2-7, reads DAMVIQNPRYQVTQFGKPVTLSCSQTLNHNVMYWYQQKSSQAPKLLFHYYDKDFNNEADTPDNFQSRRPNTSFCFLDIRSPGLGDTAMYLCATSRDVAGVGYEQYFGPGTRLTVT.

V gene TRBV10-3 combines with J gene TRBJ2-3, with D hard to call. The V end lost 10 bases, the J end lost 2 bases, and 19 bases lay between the germline ends. The CDR3 is made up of 15 amino acids. Germline CDR1 and CDR2: ENHRY and SYGVKD. The CDR3 DNA reads TGTGCCACCGCCTCCGTGGGTGACACCACAGATACGCAGTATTTT. Amino acids: CATASVGDTTDTQYF.

This clonotype was seen more than once but under ten times. V gene TRBV12-3 or TRBV12-4 combines with J gene TRBJ2-5; D could derive from TRBD1 or TRBD2 (5 bases each). Trimming took off 6 bases at V and 5 bases at J, with 22 bases between the two ends. The CDR3 spans 16 residues. The CDR3 protein is CASSFSGTTPRETQYF. The CDR3 nucleotides read TGTGCCAGCAGCTTCTCCGGGACCACCCCTCGGGAGACCCAGTACTTC.

The chain links TRBV27 to TRBJ2-2, with D perhaps given as TRBD1 or TRBD2 (6 bases each). CDR3 length: 16 amino acids. V was shortened by 2 bases and J by 2 bases, with 12 bases between the two germline ends. Germline V gene lookup returns CDR1 MNHEY and CDR2 SMNVEV (reference sequence). CDR3 coding DNA: TGTGCCAGCAGTTTAGGCGGGACAATTAACACCGGGGAGCTGTTTTTT. It codes for CASSLGGTINTGELFF.

This chain links TRBV7-2 with TRBJ2-2; 11 bases are shared with TRBD1. The germline CDR1 and CDR2 sequences are SGHTA and FQGNSA. The ends lost 4 bases at V and 3 bases at J; junction bases unmatched: 7. There are 17 residues in the CDR3. CDR3 loop: CASSSGQGGEDTGELFF. The CDR3 DNA is TGTGCCAGCAGCTCGGGACAGGGGGGGGAGGACACCGGGGAGCTGTTTTTT.

The chain links TRBV29-1 to TRBJ2-2, with TRBD1 matching over 7 bases. The J segment lost 8 bases and the V segment lost 6 bases, leaving 9 bases of the junction unmatched. The germline CDR1 and CDR2 sequences are SQVTM and ANQGSEA. This CDR3 has 13 amino acids. CDR3 region: CSVRDRLVGELFF. CDR3 nucleotide sequence: TGCAGCGTGAGGGACAGACTTGTAGGGGAGCTGTTTTTT.

The genes are TRBV7-9 and TRBJ2-2, with D uncertain. Trimming pared 5 bases from V and 5 bases from J, leaving 9 bases between. This CDR3 has 13 amino acids. In germline, CDR1 is SEHNR, CDR2 FQNEAQ (reference sequence). CDR3 region: CASSIRTTGELFF. CDR3 bases: TGTGCCAGCAGCATCAGAACTACCGGGGAGCTGTTTTTT.

This sequence joins TRBV5-1 and TRBJ2-5; TRBD2 agrees at 16 bases. The V gene end was trimmed by 4 bases and the J gene end by 2 bases; junction bases not matched to a gene: 5. CDR3 size: 17 residues. CDR1 and CDR2 (germline): SGHRS, YFSETQ. As DNA, the CDR3 is TGCGCCAGCAGCGCCCCGGGACTAGCGGGAGGGCAAGAGACCCAGTACTTC. It is translated as CASSAPGLAGGQETQYF.

The chain recombines TRBV7-2 with TRBJ2-3; no clear D. Germline CDR1 and CDR2: SGHTA and FQGNSA. The CDR3 loop spans 13 amino acids. Between the trimmed V and J ends, which lost 5 bases and 3 bases, there was a span of 9 bases. CDR3 DNA: TGTGCCAGCAGCCGGGCCAAAACAGATACGCAGTATTTT. Residues: CASSRAKTDTQYF.

This clonotype was seen many times. The J gene is TRBJ2-7, the V gene TRBV2; D is unresolved. The CDR3 is made up of 11 amino acids. CDR1 and CDR2 from the germline V gene are SNHLY and FYNNEI. Between the trimmed V and J ends, which lost 7 bases and 4 bases, there was a span of 8 bases. CDR3 in DNA: TGTGCCAGCAATCGAGGATACGAGCAGTACTTC. Its translation: CASNRGYEQYF.

The genes are TRBV29-1 and TRBJ2-5; D is unclear. V lost 3 bases to trimming and J lost 1 base, with 3 bases between them. Germline lookup yields CDR1 SQVTM and CDR2 ANQGSEA. This CDR3 spans 11 amino acids. In DNA, the CDR3 is TGCAGCGTTGAGCTCCAAGAGACCCAGTACTTC. The encoded protein is CSVELQETQYF.

The rearrangement links TRBV20-1 to TRBJ1-1; no clear D. The CDR3 has 11 amino acids. The ends were cut back, 4 bases at V and 4 bases at J, with 7 bases in the middle. CDR1 DFQATT and CDR2 SNEGSKA come from the germline V gene (reference sequence). The CDR3 is CSAKGVTEAFF. As DNA, the CDR3 is TGCAGTGCTAAGGGAGTCACTGAAGCTTTCTTT.

The rearrangement links TRBV15 to TRBJ2-3, with D maybe TRBD2 (6 bases). The length of the CDR3 is 17 residues. CDR1 is LNHNV, CDR2 YYDKDF, per germline (reference sequence). The CDR3: CTSSFQGSLADTDTQYF. The CDR3 DNA reads as TGTACCAGCAGTTTTCAAGGTTCCTTAGCGGACACAGATACGCAGTATTTT.

The V and J genes are TRBV5-1 and TRBJ2-7; TRBD1 matches 8 bases. The CDR3 is 14 residues long. Looked up from germline, CDR1 is SGHRS and CDR2 is YFSETQ. V trimming: 0 bases; J trimming: 5 bases; junction bases outside the gene matches: 4. CDR3 in DNA: TGCGCCAGCAGCTTGGGACAGGGGATAAACGAGCAGTACTTC. Protein: CASSLGQGINEQYF. Supplemented by reference TRBV5-1 and TRBJ2-7, the full variable domain reads KAGVTQTPRYLIKTRGQQVTLSCSPISGHRSVSWYQQTPGQGLQFLFEYFSETQRNKGNFPGRFSGRQFSNSRSEMNVSTLELGDSALYLCASSLGQGINEQYFGPGTRLTVT.

This clonotype was counted between two and nine times. This sequence joins TRBV11-2 and TRBJ2-4, with a tentative D call TRBD2 (7 bases). The CDR3 extends over 16 amino acids. Trimming removed 5 bases from V and 6 bases from J, with 20 bases in between. CDR1 and CDR2 from the germline V gene are SGHAT and FQNNGV. CDR3 DNA: TGTGCCAGCAGCCCAAGCCGGGGGGCGGTCAGAAACATTCAGTACTTC. Translating gives CASSPSRGAVRNIQYF. Full variable domain (rest looked up from reference TRBV11-2 and TRBJ2-4): EAGVAQSPRYKIIEKRQSVAFWCNPISGHATLYWYQQILGQGPKLLIQFQNNGVVDDSQLPKDRFSAERLKGVDSTLKIQPAKLEDSAVYLCASSPSRGAVRNIQYFGAGTRLSVL.